The clone carrying this T cell receptor beta chain is medium-sized by share. The data were obtained in a study of spatial heterogeneity in lung cancer. Specified time point: sample taken at primary tumor resection. Unsorted whole RNA from tumor, nontumor lung or frozen PBMC underwent sequencing. TCRdb reprocessed the 5' RACE reads with MiXCR, giving one entry per CDR3 protein. The sample holds 20,000 to 25,000 distinct CDR3 sequences, approximately 4.5% seen once. CDR1 and CDR2 (germline): SEHNR, FQNEAQ (reference sequence). This CDR3 has 15 residues. With 5 bases removed from V and 1 base from J, the gap between germline ends came to 14 bases.

This receptor was obtained from a male donor with early-stage non-small cell lung cancer. V usage is TRBV7-9 and J usage is TRBJ1-1, with no clear D. The material was PBMCs, obtained at surgery. Written as DNA, the CDR3 is TGTGCCAGCAGCCCCGCAATAAAAGGGAACACTGAAGCTTTCTTT. Translation gives CASSPAIKGNTEAFF.